This T cell receptor (beta chain) is drawn from a study of memory CD4+ T cells and cytomegalovirus serostatus. Germline CDR1 reads SGHVS; CDR2 reads FNYEAQ. CDR3 length equals 12 residues. Trimming pared 5 bases from V and 8 bases from J, leaving 11 bases between. A remark on this clone: Its specificity is not known.

The sort gate was single viable CD3+CD4+CD8-CD45RO+ cells for memory CD4+ T cells. CD4+ T cells were isolated by positive magnetic selection. General observations from the study: CMV serostatus prediction reached median AUC approximately 0.95, or 0.91 with US-trained model. Each of 55 to 80 CMV-associated TCRbeta sequences occurred in one to five individuals.

Profiling relied on immunoSEQ multiplex PCR, and the TCRdb table lists in-frame clones only, not all of them. The sample has 55,000 or so clones; around four fifths are singletons. The TCR sequence derives from an adult in good health and CMV-seropositive. The material sequenced was memory CD4+ T cells from blood. The chain couples TRBV7-6 to TRBJ2-3; D might be TRBD1 or TRBD2, each matching 6 bases. This CDR3 reads CASSQQGGTQYF. The CDR3 DNA reads TGTGCCAGCAGCCAACAGGGAGGTACGCAGTATTTT.